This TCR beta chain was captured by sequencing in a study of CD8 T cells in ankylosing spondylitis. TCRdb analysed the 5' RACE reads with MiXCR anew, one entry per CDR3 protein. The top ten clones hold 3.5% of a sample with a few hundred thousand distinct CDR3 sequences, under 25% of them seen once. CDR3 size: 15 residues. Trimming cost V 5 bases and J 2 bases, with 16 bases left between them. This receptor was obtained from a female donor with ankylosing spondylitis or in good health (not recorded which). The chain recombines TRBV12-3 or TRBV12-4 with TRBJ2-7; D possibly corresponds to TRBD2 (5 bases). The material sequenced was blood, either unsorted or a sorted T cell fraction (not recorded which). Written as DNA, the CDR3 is TGTGCCAGCAGTGCCGAGGGTGGGTGGGCCTACGAGCAGTACTTC. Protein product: CASSAEGGWAYEQYF.